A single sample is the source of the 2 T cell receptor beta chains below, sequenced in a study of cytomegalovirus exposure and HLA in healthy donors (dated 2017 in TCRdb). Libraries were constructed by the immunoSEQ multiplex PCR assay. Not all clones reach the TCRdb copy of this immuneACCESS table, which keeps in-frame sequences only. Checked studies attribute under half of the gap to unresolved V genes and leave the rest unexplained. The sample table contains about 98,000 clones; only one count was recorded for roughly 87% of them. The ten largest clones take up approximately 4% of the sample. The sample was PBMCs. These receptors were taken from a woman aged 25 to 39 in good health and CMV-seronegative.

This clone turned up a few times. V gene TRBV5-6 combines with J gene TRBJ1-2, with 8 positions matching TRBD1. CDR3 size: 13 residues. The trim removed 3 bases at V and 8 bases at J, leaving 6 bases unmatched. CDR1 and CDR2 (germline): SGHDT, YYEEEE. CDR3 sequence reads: CASSYDRGGGYTF. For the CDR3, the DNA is TGTGCCAGCAGCTACGACAGGGGTGGCGGCTACACCTTC.

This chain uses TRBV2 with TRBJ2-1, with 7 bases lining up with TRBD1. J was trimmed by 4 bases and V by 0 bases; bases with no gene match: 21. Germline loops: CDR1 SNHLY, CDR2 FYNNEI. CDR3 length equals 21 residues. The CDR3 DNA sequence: TGTGCCAGCAGTGAAGCGCTTCTTGAGGCGCGGTCGGGACAGCCATACAATGAGCAGTTCTTC. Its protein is CASSEALLEARSGQPYNEQFF.